The 2 T cell receptor beta chains given below trace back to one sample, sequenced in a study of response to subunit inactivated influenza vaccine. Using its own MiXCR run on the RT-PCR reads, TCRdb lists one record per CDR3 protein. The data contain 500,000 to 600,000 distinct CDR3 sequences, roughly 13% of them singletons. The sequencing here drew on PBMCs from blood, taken more than 35 days after vaccination. The receptors derive from a man aged 45-65 years who received an inactivated influenza vaccine.

In its sample, this clonotype was seen a few times. The chain couples TRBV12-3 or TRBV12-4 to TRBJ1-2, with 11 positions matching TRBD1. The CDR3 has 15 residues. Trimming cost V 6 bases and J 5 bases; bases outside gene matches: 8. CDR3 nucleotide sequence: TGTGCCAGCAGCCCCGACCGGGACAGGGGGTATGGCTACACCTTC. It codes for CASSPDRDRGYGYTF.

On this clonotype itself: Germline is not matched at one junction end, which may reflect a read error. The chain couples TRBV6-5 to TRBJ2-1; the match to TRBD2 covers 12 bases. The germline V gene has CDR1 MNHEY and CDR2 SVGAGI. The CDR3 extends over 17 amino acids. The CDR3 region is CASSYSLLAGGNNGQFF. CDR3 coding DNA: TGTGCCAGCAGTTACTCCCTACTAGCGGGGGGTAACAATGGGCAGTTCTTC.